This T cell receptor (beta chain) was found in a study of T cell responses to AZD1222 COVID-19 vaccine. The CDR3 runs 13 residues. V dropped 5 bases and J dropped 4 bases, with 12 bases sitting between them. Per germline, CDR1 SEHNR and CDR2 FQNEAQ (reference sequence). Profiling relied on immunoSEQ multiplex PCR, and the TCRdb table lists in-frame clones only, not all of them. This table holds around 110,000 clones, 90% to 95% found once. The sample in question was peripheral blood, obtained on day 0 of AZD1222 vaccination. This clonotype was obtained from an adult in good health. The V and J genes are TRBV7-9 and TRBJ2-7, with TRBD2 as a possible D gene (5 bases). The CDR3 nucleotides are TGTGCCAGCAGCCCTTTCGCGGGTTACGAGCAGTACTTC. Translation gives CASSPFAGYEQYF.